The 14 T cell receptor beta chains listed next were all sequenced from one sample in a study of T cells expressing NK-cell markers. From the 5' RACE reads, TCRdb lists one entry per CDR3 protein and no DNA. Its listing shows 400,000 or so distinct CDR3 sequences. The specimen sequenced was blood T cells: a sorted CD56 or NKG2C T cell subset, CD4+ or CD8+ T cells, or bulk PBMC T cells (not recorded which). Receptors originate from a woman in her forties or fifties in good health.

The rearrangement links TRBV11-3 to TRBJ2-1; the D call of TRBD2 rests on TCRdb alone, since no DNA is present to check it. CDR3 length: 15 amino acids. Germline lookup yields CDR1 SGHNT and CDR2 YENEEA. The CDR3 is CASSLEAAPYNEQFF.

This chain uses TRBV12-3 or TRBV12-4 with TRBJ1-1; TCRdb reports TRBD1, a call that lacks DNA to check it against. CDR3 length: 13 amino acids. The CDR3 region is CASSLRDRRQAFF.

The genes are TRBV20-1 and TRBJ2-3. This CDR3 spans 15 amino acids. CDR1 DFQATT and CDR2 SNEGSKA come from the germline V gene (reference sequence). CDR3 sequence: CSARVRLRGTDTQYF.

The rearrangement joins TRBV30 to TRBJ2-3; lacking DNA, the TRBD1 call made by TCRdb goes unchecked. The CDR3 contains 14 residues. Germline CDR1 GTSNPN, CDR2 SVGIG (reference sequence). The chain's CDR3 is CAWSRGQPTDTQYF.

This rearrangement joins TRBV27 to TRBJ1-5. This CDR3 region has 11 residues. The germline gives CDR1 MNHEY, CDR2 SMNVEV (reference sequence). The CDR3: CASGFWQPQHF.

CDR3 residues: CASRRGTHGGTQYF. The rearrangement joins TRBV12-3 or TRBV12-4 to TRBJ2-5; there is no DNA to check the TCRdb D call of TRBD1. CDR3 size: 14 residues.

The chain combines TRBV12-3 or TRBV12-4 with TRBJ2-1. The CDR3 runs to 12 residues. The CDR3 sequence: CASSFLTVEQFF.

The V gene is TRBV4-1, the J gene TRBJ2-3; the D gene TCRdb calls, TRBD2, cannot be checked with no DNA. Germline CDR1 reads MGHRA; CDR2 reads YSYEKL. CDR3 size: 15 residues. The CDR3 protein is CASRGGLASTDTQYF.

J is TRBJ2-7 and V is TRBV4-2; there is no DNA to check the TCRdb D call of TRBD2. CDR3 length equals 16 residues. Germline V gene sequence: CDR1 LGHNA, CDR2 YNFKEQ. The CDR3 protein is CASSQEGLAGTYEQYF.

This chain links TRBV12-3 or TRBV12-4 with TRBJ2-1; TCRdb proposes TRBD1, but this gene call is untestable without DNA. The CDR3 sequence is 18 residues long. The CDR3 protein is CASSKTEDPKTGYNEQFF.

The CDR3 region is CSAGVSAKPTYNEQFF. The chain employs TRBV20-1 and TRBJ2-1; TCRdb names TRBD1, which stays unverified in the absence of DNA. CDR3 length equals 16 residues. Per the germline V gene, CDR1 is DFQATT and CDR2 is SNEGSKA (reference sequence).

The chain links TRBV29-1 to TRBJ1-6; TCRdb gives TRBD1 as the D gene, but with no DNA this cannot be confirmed. The germline V gene has CDR1 SQVTM and CDR2 ANQGSEA. The CDR3 has 13 residues. CDR3 amino acids: CSVGQGRDSPLHF.

The rearrangement joins TRBV6-5 to TRBJ1-1; lacking DNA, the TRBD1 call made by TCRdb goes unchecked. There are 13 residues in the CDR3. CDR1 is MNHEY, CDR2 SVGAGI, per germline. CDR3 loop: CASRRQGQREAFF.

The chain couples TRBV5-5 to TRBJ1-1; absent DNA, TCRdb's TRBD1 call cannot be checked. Germline assignment: CDR1 SGHKS and CDR2 YYEKEE (reference sequence). The CDR3 runs to 16 residues. CDR3 residues: CASSLAPAQGYSEAFF.